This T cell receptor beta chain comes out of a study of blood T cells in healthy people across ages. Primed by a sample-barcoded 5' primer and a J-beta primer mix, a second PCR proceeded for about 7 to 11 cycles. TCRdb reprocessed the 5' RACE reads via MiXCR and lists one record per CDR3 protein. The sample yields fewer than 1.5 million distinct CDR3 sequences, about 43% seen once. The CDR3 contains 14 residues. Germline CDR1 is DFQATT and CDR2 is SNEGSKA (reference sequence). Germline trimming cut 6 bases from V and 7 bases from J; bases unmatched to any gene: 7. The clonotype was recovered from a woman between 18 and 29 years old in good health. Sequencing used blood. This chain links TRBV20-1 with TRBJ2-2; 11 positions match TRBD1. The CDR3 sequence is CSAPDRGRIGELFF. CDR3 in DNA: TGCAGTGCCCCGGACAGGGGGCGCATCGGGGAGCTGTTTTTT.